What follows describes a single T cell receptor beta chain. In the original workflow: The authors estimated nucleated cell counts from reference gene primer amplification. Repertoires were generated with immunoSEQ multiplex PCR, while TCRdb's copy carries only in-frame clones and drops some. V and J calls plus clone size are reproduced from that table; the DNA served to infer D and trimming. The table includes approximately 160,000 clones, more than 85% detected once. The record originates from a study of blood T cell repertoires in COVID-19. Turning to the study itself: Donors in the United States, Italy and Spain gave samples during acute or convalescent COVID-19. Sources were T cells, B-cell-depleted T cells, or PBMCs; the material itself was cDNA or gDNA.

Participants had their cohort set by participant-reported clinical history. The CDR3 contains 16 residues. CDR1 and CDR2 from the germline V gene are SEHNR and FQNEAQ (reference sequence). V shed 7 bases, J shed 0 bases, and the junction held 7 bases outside the gene matches. V is TRBV7-9 and J is TRBJ1-3, with 9 bases matching TRBD1. This receptor was taken from a woman in her forties or fifties who had recovered from COVID-19. The sequenced sample consisted of PBMCs or T cells enriched from blood (not recorded which). The CDR3 nucleotides are TGTGCCAGCATCCTACAGGGGGCGAGCTCTGGAAACACCATATATTTT. The encoded protein is CASILQGASSGNTIYF.